Presented here are 32 T cell receptor beta chains from one specimen sequenced in a study of T cell responses to AZD1222 COVID-19 vaccine. Sequenced by immunoSEQ multiplex PCR; TCRdb stores in-frame clones only, minus some. The sample has 130,000 to 150,000 clones, roughly 87% seen once. Here the sequenced sample was peripheral blood, taken 28 days after the second AZD1222 dose. The receptors originated from an adult who received the AZD1222 COVID-19 vaccine.

This clone has a handful of counts. This chain uses TRBV19 with TRBJ2-1, with TRBD2 matching over 7 bases. Germline V gene sequence: CDR1 LNHDA, CDR2 SQIVND (reference sequence). The CDR3 extends over 13 amino acids. J was trimmed by 5 bases and V by 4 bases; bases with no gene match: 2. The CDR3 nucleotides read TGTGCCAGTAGTACTAGCGGAGACAATGAGCAGTTCTTC. The encoded protein is CASSTSGDNEQFF.

The chain links TRBV7-2 to TRBJ1-1; D might be TRBD1 (6 bases). The CDR3 length is 13 residues. Germline V gives CDR1 SGHTA, CDR2 FQGNSA. V lost 4 bases and J 7 bases, leaving 13 bases between the germline ends. CDR3: CASSSRADSEAFF. CDR3 DNA sequence: TGTGCCAGCAGCTCCCGGGCGGACAGTGAAGCTTTCTTT.

The chain is built from TRBV3-1 (or the pseudogene TRBV3-2) and TRBJ1-1; no definite D call. The CDR3 has 13 residues. Germline CDR1 and CDR2: LGHDT and YNNKEL (reference sequence). With 1 base removed from V and 4 bases from J, the gap between germline ends came to 7 bases. The CDR3 spells CASSQVPGTEAFF. DNA of the CDR3: TGTGCCAGCAGCCAAGTTCCGGGCACTGAAGCTTTCTTT.

J is TRBJ2-3 and V is TRBV4-2, with TRBD2 matching over 7 bases. With V trimmed by 6 bases and J by 3 bases, 12 bases remained unmatched. Germline CDR1 LGHNA, CDR2 YNFKEQ. The CDR3 is 16 amino acids. CDR3 bases: TGTGCCAGCAGTAGGGCGGGGGATTGGAGAACAGATACGCAGTATTTT. Residues: CASSRAGDWRTDTQYF.

The V call is TRBV12-1, the J call TRBJ2-5; TRBD2 was called by the table and not checked on the DNA. TRBV12-1 is shown as a pseudogene. There are 16 residues in the CDR3. The CDR3 nucleotides are TGTGCCAGCAGCTTTAAAGGACTAGGGTTTCAAGAGACCCAGTACTTC. Translation gives CASSFKGLGFQETQYF.

V usage is TRBV15 and J usage is TRBJ1-1, with TRBD1 matching over 11 bases. CDR1 and CDR2 from the germline V gene are LNHNV and YYDKDF (reference sequence). V was pared by 0 bases and J by 5 bases, with 2 bases of the junction left unmatched. CDR3 size: 15 residues. CDR3 region: CATSRDGTGGTEAFF. The DNA for the CDR3 is TGTGCCACCAGCAGAGACGGGACAGGGGGAACTGAAGCTTTCTTT.

The chain has TRBV27 and TRBJ1-1; D possibly corresponds to TRBD1 (5 bases). CDR1 MNHEY and CDR2 SMNVEV come from the germline V gene (reference sequence). The CDR3 contains 14 residues. Between the trimmed V and J ends, which lost 5 bases and 1 base, there was a span of 11 bases. CDR3 DNA sequence: TGTGCCAGCAGTATCGACAGCGGGAACACTGAAGCTTTCTTT. Translation: CASSIDSGNTEAFF.

This clone was detected once. V and J are TRBV5-4 and TRBJ1-1; D not resolved. V lost 0 bases, J lost 1 base, and 7 bases lay in between. Germline values: CDR1 SGHNT, CDR2 YYREEE (reference sequence). This CDR3 is 14 amino acids long. The chain's CDR3 is CASSLEKENTEAFF. The CDR3 nucleotides are TGTGCCAGCAGCTTGGAAAAGGAGAACACTGAAGCTTTCTTT.

The chain joins TRBV6-5 to TRBJ1-1; D gene ambiguous. V dropped 5 bases and J dropped 4 bases, with 14 bases sitting between them. Germline assignment: CDR1 MNHEY and CDR2 SVGAGI. The CDR3 totals 14 residues. CDR3 residues: CASSQYQIGTEAFF. For the CDR3, the DNA is TGTGCCAGCAGTCAGTACCAGATAGGCACTGAAGCTTTCTTT.

The chain has TRBV9 and TRBJ2-1; TRBD2 matches at 12 bases. The germline CDR1 and CDR2 sequences are SGDLS and YYNGEE. The CDR3 covers 15 residues. The junction had 10 bases not matched to a gene; V was cut back by 7 bases and J by 8 bases. Here the CDR3 reads CASSTTSGRFDEQFF. CDR3 DNA: TGTGCCAGCTCCACGACTAGCGGGAGATTCGATGAGCAGTTCTTC. The full variable domain, completed using reference TRBV9 and TRBJ2-1, is DSGVTQTPKHLITATGQRVTLRCSPRSGDLSVYWYQQSLDQGLQFLIQYYNGEERAKGNILERFSAQQFPDLHSELNLSSLELGDSALYFCASSTTSGRFDEQFFGPGTRLTVL.

This sequence joins TRBV28 and TRBJ1-2; D perhaps matches TRBD1 (5 bases). The CDR3 totals 13 residues. Trimming stripped 6 bases from V and 4 bases from J, with 12 bases between. Germline CDR1 MDHEN, CDR2 SYDVKM. The CDR3 nucleotides read TGTGCCAGCAGCCTAACGACAGTCTATGGCTACACCTTC. Its protein product is CASSLTTVYGYTF.

This clone was counted a few times. The chain links TRBV11-2 to TRBJ1-5; tentatively, D is TRBD1 (5 bases). The V gene lost 5 bases and the J gene lost 3 bases, with 11 bases spanning the gap. Germline V CDR1 and CDR2: SGHAT, FQNNGV. The CDR3 runs 14 residues. The CDR3 sequence is CASSLDSSNQPQHF. As DNA, the CDR3 is TGTGCCAGCAGCCTTGACAGCTCCAATCAGCCCCAGCATTTT. The full variable domain, rest sourced from reference TRBV11-2 and TRBJ1-5, is EAGVAQSPRYKIIEKRQSVAFWCNPISGHATLYWYQQILGQGPKLLIQFQNNGVVDDSQLPKDRFSAERLKGVDSTLKIQPAKLEDSAVYLCASSLDSSNQPQHFGDGTRLSIL.

The rearrangement links TRBV6-5 to TRBJ1-1; 7 positions agree with TRBD1. This CDR3 is built from 16 residues. V lost 0 bases and J lost 0; bases outside the gene matches: 4. The V gene's germline CDR1 is MNHEY and CDR2 SVGAGI. The CDR3 loop reads CASSYSGTVLNTEAFF. CDR3 nucleotide sequence: TGTGCCAGCAGTTACTCGGGGACAGTACTGAACACTGAAGCTTTCTTT.

V usage is TRBV7-2 and J usage is TRBJ2-3; D unclear. The CDR3 covers 16 residues. Germline V CDR1 and CDR2: SGHTA, FQGNSA. V was shortened by 9 bases and J by 1 base, with 20 bases between the two germline ends. CDR3 nucleotide sequence: TGTGCCAGTACACCCCTCTCAGGAAGGGGCACAGATACGCAGTATTTT. This sequence encodes CASTPLSGRGTDTQYF.

The chain is built from TRBV29-1 and TRBJ2-2; D is perhaps TRBD2 (7 bases). V lost 6 bases, J lost 2 bases, and 19 bases lay in between. This CDR3 has 16 residues. CDR1 is SQVTM and CDR2 is ANQGSEA in the germline V gene. The CDR3 nucleotides read TGCAGCGTGTTTGCATCGGGGGGCGAAAACACCGGGGAGCTGTTTTTT. Its protein product is CSVFASGGENTGELFF.

The V and J genes are TRBV2 and TRBJ1-6; tentative D call: TRBD1 (6 bases). Per the germline V gene, CDR1 is SNHLY and CDR2 is FYNNEI. The V and J ends lost 5 bases and 0 bases respectively, with 14 bases between them. The CDR3 consists of 17 residues. CDR3 nucleotide sequence: TGTGCCAGCAGTATAGGGGGGCAGAGCTCCTATAATTCACCCCTCCACTTT. This encodes CASSIGGQSSYNSPLHF.

This chain connects TRBV4-1 to TRBJ2-1; possibly TRBD1 or TRBD2 for D (5 bases each). The length of the CDR3 is 19 residues. Per the germline V gene, CDR1 is MGHRA and CDR2 is YSYEKL. The ends were cut back, 0 bases at V and 8 bases at J, with 26 bases in the middle. CDR3 amino acids: CASSQDKQAGRSYADEQFF. The CDR3 DNA follows: TGCGCCAGCAGCCAAGATAAACAGGCGGGTAGGTCCTACGCCGATGAGCAGTTCTTC.

V and J are TRBV7-2 and TRBJ2-2, with 7 bases aligning to TRBD2. The V gene's germline CDR1 is SGHTA and CDR2 FQGNSA. There are 15 residues in the CDR3. V lost 6 bases to trimming and J lost 5 bases; unmatched junction nucleotides: 9. In nucleotides, the CDR3 is TGTGCCAGCAGGCCCGGGGCCGGGGGGACCGGGGAGCTGTTTTTT. This codes for CASRPGAGGTGELFF.

The J gene is TRBJ2-2, the V gene TRBV5-4, with 9 bases identical to TRBD1. This CDR3 is 16 amino acids long. Unmatched junction bases numbered 8, after V lost 3 bases and J lost 5 bases. The germline CDR1 and CDR2 sequences are SGHNT and YYREEE (reference sequence). CDR3 coding DNA: TGTGCCAGCAGCTCCTCGAAGGGGACAGGGACCGGGGAGCTGTTTTTT. Translating gives CASSSSKGTGTGELFF.

As to this clone: The sample carries other DNA sequences with the same CDR3. The rearrangement joins TRBV11-2 to TRBJ1-2; a weak D match, TRBD1 (5 bases). This CDR3 region has 12 residues. The germline CDR1 and CDR2 sequences are SGHAT and FQNNGV. Trimming pared 3 bases from V and 6 bases from J, leaving 8 bases between. The CDR3 sequence is CASSFEGNGYTF. CDR3 nucleotide sequence: TGTGCCAGCAGCTTTGAGGGGAATGGCTACACCTTC.

The CDR3 spells CSVELVQMNTEAFF. As DNA, the CDR3 is TGCAGCGTTGAATTGGTGCAGATGAACACTGAAGCTTTCTTT. The chain is built from TRBV29-1 and TRBJ1-1; D gene ambiguous. Per germline, CDR1 SQVTM and CDR2 ANQGSEA. The V end lost 2 bases, the J end lost 0 bases, and 10 bases lay between the germline ends. The length of the CDR3 is 14 residues.

The V and J genes are TRBV7-8 and TRBJ2-7; 10 bases are shared with TRBD2. The CDR3 extends over 15 amino acids. V dropped 0 bases and J dropped 3; count of bases not matched to a gene: 2. Looked up from germline, CDR1 is SGHVS and CDR2 is FQNEAQ. CDR3 region: CASSLAASGSYEQYF. The CDR3, as DNA: TGTGCCAGCAGCTTAGCGGCTAGCGGGAGCTACGAGCAGTACTTC.

This chain uses TRBV5-1 with TRBJ2-5, with D possibly matching TRBD1 (5 bases). V lost 0 bases to trimming and J lost 2 bases, with 11 bases between them. Germline V gene sequence: CDR1 SGHRS, CDR2 YFSETQ. The CDR3 contains 15 residues. CDR3 protein: CASSLADRHQETQYF. In nucleotides, the CDR3 is TGCGCCAGCAGCTTGGCTGACAGACATCAAGAGACCCAGTACTTC.

This rearrangement joins TRBV7-8 to TRBJ1-6, with D possibly being TRBD1 (5 bases). This CDR3 region has 18 residues. Germline assignment: CDR1 SGHVS and CDR2 FQNEAQ. Deletions cut 5 bases from V and 4 bases from J, with 21 bases between. CDR3 amino acids: CASSPQRGSGNYNSPLHF. Written as DNA, the CDR3 is TGTGCCAGCAGCCCTCAGCGGGGCAGCGGAAATTATAATTCACCCCTCCACTTT.

The chain links TRBV9 to TRBJ1-6; D uncertain. CDR3 size: 13 residues. The V and J ends lost 4 bases and 6 bases respectively, with 8 bases between them. Germline V gene lookup returns CDR1 SGDLS and CDR2 YYNGEE. CDR3 residues: CASSPRFNSPLHF. In DNA, the CDR3 is TGTGCCAGCAGCCCCCGCTTTAATTCACCCCTCCACTTT.

The chain uses TRBV25-1 and TRBJ2-7, with D perhaps assigned TRBD1 or TRBD2 (7 bases each). CDR1 is MGHDK and CDR2 is SYGVNS in the germline V gene. The CDR3 is 16 amino acids. Trimming took 2 bases from V and 4 from J, leaving 18 bases between them. The CDR3 DNA sequence: TGTGCCAGCAGTGAAGGGGGGGACAGCTGGCCTTACGAGCAGTACTTC. Amino acid sequence: CASSEGGDSWPYEQYF.

This clone was observed a handful of times. This chain joins TRBV4-1 and TRBJ2-7; 11 bases are shared with TRBD2. Per the germline V gene, CDR1 is MGHRA and CDR2 is YSYEKL. With 4 bases clipped from V and 1 base from J, the junction kept 9 bases outside the gene matches. CDR3 length equals 17 residues. CDR3 protein: CASSLELAGVGSYEQYF. CDR3 nucleotide sequence: TGCGCCAGCAGCCTTGAACTAGCGGGAGTTGGATCCTACGAGCAGTACTTC.

The gene calls are TRBV6-5 and TRBJ1-1, with 7 bases lining up with TRBD1. J was trimmed by 5 bases and V by 0 bases; bases with no gene match: 9. The CDR3 contains 16 residues. Germline V CDR1 and CDR2: MNHEY, SVGAGI. CDR3 in amino acids: CASSYSGIGGGTEAFF. CDR3 sequence (DNA): TGTGCCAGCAGTTACTCGGGTATAGGGGGCGGAACTGAAGCTTTCTTT.

This chain connects TRBV11-2 to TRBJ2-1; 12 bases align to TRBD2. Germline CDR1 is SGHAT and CDR2 is FQNNGV. Trimming removed 5 bases from V and 10 bases from J; junction bases left unmatched: 15. This CDR3 is 17 amino acids long. The CDR3 loop reads CASSKSGTSGYPGEQFF. The CDR3 region has the DNA TGTGCCAGCAGCAAATCCGGGACTAGCGGGTATCCCGGCGAGCAGTTCTTC. Together with reference TRBV11-2 and TRBJ2-1, the CDR3 gives the full variable domain: EAGVAQSPRYKIIEKRQSVAFWCNPISGHATLYWYQQILGQGPKLLIQFQNNGVVDDSQLPKDRFSAERLKGVDSTLKIQPAKLEDSAVYLCASSKSGTSGYPGEQFFGPGTRLTVL.

This clone has a single count. This rearrangement joins TRBV6-5 to TRBJ1-3; D remains unclear. The germline V gene has CDR1 MNHEY and CDR2 SVGAGI. CDR3 size: 16 residues. V lost 4 bases and J 3 bases, leaving 16 bases between the germline ends. CDR3 residues: CASSLDYSVIGNTIYF. DNA of the CDR3: TGTGCCAGCAGTTTAGACTATTCAGTCATTGGAAACACCATATATTTT.

V and J are TRBV19 and TRBJ2-2; D is ambiguous. V was cut by 7 bases and J by 0 bases, with 12 bases left in between. Germline values: CDR1 LNHDA, CDR2 SQIVND (reference sequence). CDR3 size: 15 residues. Here the CDR3 reads CASKPWAANTGELFF. The DNA of the CDR3 is TGTGCCAGTAAGCCCTGGGCCGCGAACACCGGGGAGCTGTTTTTT.

The table lists this clone with a few counts. The V gene is TRBV7-8, the J gene TRBJ1-5, with 7 positions matching TRBD1. Germline V gene lookup returns CDR1 SGHVS and CDR2 FQNEAQ. The length of the CDR3 is 18 residues. The ends lost 3 bases at V and 1 base at J; junction bases unmatched: 12. The CDR3 loop is CASSFGTALPMSNQPQHF. DNA of the CDR3: TGTGCCAGCAGCTTCGGGACAGCGCTCCCCATGAGCAATCAGCCCCAGCATTTT.